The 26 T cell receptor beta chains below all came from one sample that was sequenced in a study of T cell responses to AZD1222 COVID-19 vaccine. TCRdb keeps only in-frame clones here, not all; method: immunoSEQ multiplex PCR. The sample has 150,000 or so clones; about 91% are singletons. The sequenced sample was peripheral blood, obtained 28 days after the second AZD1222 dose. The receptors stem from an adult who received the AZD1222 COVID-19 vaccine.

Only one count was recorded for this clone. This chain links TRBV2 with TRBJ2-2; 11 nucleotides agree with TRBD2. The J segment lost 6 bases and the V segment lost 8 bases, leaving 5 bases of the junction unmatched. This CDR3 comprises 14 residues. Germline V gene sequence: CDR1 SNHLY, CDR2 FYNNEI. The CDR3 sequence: CASEGLAVPGELFF. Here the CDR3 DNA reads TGTGCCAGCGAGGGACTAGCGGTTCCCGGGGAGCTGTTTTTT.

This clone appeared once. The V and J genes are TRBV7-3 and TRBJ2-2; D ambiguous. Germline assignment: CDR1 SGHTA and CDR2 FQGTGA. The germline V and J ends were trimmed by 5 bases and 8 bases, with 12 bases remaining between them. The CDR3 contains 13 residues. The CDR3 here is CASSPGVQGELFF. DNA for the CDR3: TGTGCCAGCAGCCCTGGGGTCCAAGGGGAGCTGTTTTTT.

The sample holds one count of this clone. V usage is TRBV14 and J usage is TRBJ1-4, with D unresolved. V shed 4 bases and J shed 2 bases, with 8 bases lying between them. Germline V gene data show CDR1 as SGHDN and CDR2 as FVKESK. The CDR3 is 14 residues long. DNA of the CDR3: TGTGCCAGCAGCCCCCGATATACTAATGAAAAACTGTTTTTT. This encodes CASSPRYTNEKLFF.

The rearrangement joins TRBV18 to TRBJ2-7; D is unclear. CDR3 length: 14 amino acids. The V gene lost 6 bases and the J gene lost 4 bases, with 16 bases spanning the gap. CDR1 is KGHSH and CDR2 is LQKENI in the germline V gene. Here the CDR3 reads CASSPSQNLYEQYF. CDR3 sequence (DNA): TGTGCCAGCTCTCCAAGTCAGAACCTATACGAGCAGTACTTC.

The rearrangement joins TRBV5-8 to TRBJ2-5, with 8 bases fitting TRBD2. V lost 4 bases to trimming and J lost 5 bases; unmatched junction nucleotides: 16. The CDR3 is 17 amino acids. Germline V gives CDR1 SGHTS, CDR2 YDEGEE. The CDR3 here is CASSPGRGAGVGETQYF. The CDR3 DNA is TGTGCCAGCAGCCCCGGACGGGGAGCGGGAGTGGGGGAGACCCAGTACTTC.

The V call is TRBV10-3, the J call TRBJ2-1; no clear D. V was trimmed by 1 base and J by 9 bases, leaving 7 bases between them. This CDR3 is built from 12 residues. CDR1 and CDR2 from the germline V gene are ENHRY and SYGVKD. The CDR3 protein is CAISELRVEQFF. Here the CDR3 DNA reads TGTGCCATCAGTGAGTTAAGGGTTGAGCAGTTCTTC.

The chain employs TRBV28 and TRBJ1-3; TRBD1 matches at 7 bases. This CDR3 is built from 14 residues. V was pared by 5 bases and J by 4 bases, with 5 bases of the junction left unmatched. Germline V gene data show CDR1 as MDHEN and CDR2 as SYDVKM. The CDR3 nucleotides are TGTGCCAGCAGTCCGGAGGACAGGGGAAACACCATATATTTT. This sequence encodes CASSPEDRGNTIYF.

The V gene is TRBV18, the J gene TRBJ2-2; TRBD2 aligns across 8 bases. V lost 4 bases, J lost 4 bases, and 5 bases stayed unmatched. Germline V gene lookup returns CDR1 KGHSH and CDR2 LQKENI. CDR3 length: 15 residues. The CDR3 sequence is CASSQLAESTGELFF. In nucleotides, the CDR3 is TGTGCCAGCTCACAACTAGCGGAATCCACCGGGGAGCTGTTTTTT.

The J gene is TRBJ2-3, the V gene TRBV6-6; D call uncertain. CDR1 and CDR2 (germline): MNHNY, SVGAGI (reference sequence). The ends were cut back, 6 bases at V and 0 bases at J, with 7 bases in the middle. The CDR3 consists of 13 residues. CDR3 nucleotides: TGTGCCAGCAGAGCTTTAAGCACAGATACGCAGTATTTT. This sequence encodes CASRALSTDTQYF.

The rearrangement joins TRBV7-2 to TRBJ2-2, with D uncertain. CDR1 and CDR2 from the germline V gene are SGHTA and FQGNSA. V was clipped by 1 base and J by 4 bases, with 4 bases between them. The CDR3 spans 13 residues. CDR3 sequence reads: CASSLDRTGELFF. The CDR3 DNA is TGTGCCAGCAGCTTAGACCGCACCGGGGAGCTGTTTTTT.

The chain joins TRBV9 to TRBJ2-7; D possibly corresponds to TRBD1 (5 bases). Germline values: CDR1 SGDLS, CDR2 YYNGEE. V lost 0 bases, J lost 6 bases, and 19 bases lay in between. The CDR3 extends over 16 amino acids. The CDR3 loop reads CASSVGGPLLDIEQYF. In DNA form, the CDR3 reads TGTGCCAGCAGCGTAGGGGGCCCCCTATTGGACATCGAGCAGTACTTC.

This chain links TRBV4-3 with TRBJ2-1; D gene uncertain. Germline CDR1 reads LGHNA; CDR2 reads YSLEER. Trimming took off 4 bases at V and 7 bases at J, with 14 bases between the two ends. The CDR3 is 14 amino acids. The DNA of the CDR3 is TGCGCCAGCAGCCCCCGGACCCCGTGGAATGAGCAGTTCTTC. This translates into CASSPRTPWNEQFF.

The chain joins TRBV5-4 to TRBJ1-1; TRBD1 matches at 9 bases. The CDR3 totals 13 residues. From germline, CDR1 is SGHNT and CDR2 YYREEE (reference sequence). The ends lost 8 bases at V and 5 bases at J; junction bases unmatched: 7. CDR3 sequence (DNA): TGTGCCAGTACCGGGACAGGGACGACTGAAGCTTTCTTT. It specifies CASTGTGTTEAFF.

In nucleotides, the CDR3 is TGTGCCAGCAGTGTCCGGGACGGAAACTATGGCTACACCTTC. It encodes CASSVRDGNYGYTF. The rearrangement joins TRBV28 to TRBJ1-2; a weak D match, TRBD1 (5 bases). Looked up from germline, CDR1 is MDHEN and CDR2 is SYDVKM. The CDR3 has 14 residues. V was cut by 5 bases and J by 2 bases, with 12 bases left in between.

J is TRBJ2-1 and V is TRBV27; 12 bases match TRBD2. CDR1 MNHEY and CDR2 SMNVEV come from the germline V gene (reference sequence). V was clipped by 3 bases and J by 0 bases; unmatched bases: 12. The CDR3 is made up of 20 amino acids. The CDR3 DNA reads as TGTGCCAGCAGTTTCATAGGACTAGCGGGACCCCTTAGCTCCTACAATGAGCAGTTCTTC. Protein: CASSFIGLAGPLSSYNEQFF.

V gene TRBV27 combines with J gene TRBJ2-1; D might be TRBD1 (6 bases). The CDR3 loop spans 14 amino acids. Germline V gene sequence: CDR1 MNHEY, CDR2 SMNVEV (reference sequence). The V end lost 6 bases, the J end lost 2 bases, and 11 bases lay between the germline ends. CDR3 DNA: TGTGCCAGCAGGGAACAGGGAACCTACAATGAGCAGTTCTTC. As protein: CASREQGTYNEQFF.

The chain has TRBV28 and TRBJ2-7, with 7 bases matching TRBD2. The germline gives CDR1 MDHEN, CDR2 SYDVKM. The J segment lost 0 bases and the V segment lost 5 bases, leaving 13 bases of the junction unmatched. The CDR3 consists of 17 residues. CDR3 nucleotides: TGTGCCAGCAGTGGCGTCGGGGCTAGCGGTTTCTCCTACGAGCAGTACTTC. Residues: CASSGVGASGFSYEQYF.

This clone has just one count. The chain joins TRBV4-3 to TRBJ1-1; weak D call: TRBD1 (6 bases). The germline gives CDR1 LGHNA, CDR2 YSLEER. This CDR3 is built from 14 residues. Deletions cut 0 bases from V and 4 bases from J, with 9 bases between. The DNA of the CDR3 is TGCGCCAGCAGCCAAGATTCGACAGGCACTGAAGCTTTCTTT. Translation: CASSQDSTGTEAFF.

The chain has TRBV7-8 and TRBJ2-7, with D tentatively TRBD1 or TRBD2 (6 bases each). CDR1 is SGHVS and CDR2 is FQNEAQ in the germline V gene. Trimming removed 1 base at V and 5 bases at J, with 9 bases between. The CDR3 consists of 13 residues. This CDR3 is CASSLVGGHEQYF. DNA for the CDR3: TGTGCCAGCAGCTTAGTTGGGGGGCACGAGCAGTACTTC.

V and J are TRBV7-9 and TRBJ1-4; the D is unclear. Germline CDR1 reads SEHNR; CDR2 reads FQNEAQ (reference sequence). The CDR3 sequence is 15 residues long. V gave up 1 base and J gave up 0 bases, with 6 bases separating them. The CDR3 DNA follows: TGTGCCAGCAGCTTAGGCAGCACAACTAATGAAAAACTGTTTTTT. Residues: CASSLGSTTNEKLFF. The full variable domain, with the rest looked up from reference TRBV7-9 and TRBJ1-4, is DTGVSQNPRHKITKRGQNVTFRCDPISEHNRLYWYRQTLGQGPEFLTYFQNEAQLEKSRLLSDRFSAERPKGSFSTLEIQRTEQGDSAMYLCASSLGSTTNEKLFFGSGTQLSVL.

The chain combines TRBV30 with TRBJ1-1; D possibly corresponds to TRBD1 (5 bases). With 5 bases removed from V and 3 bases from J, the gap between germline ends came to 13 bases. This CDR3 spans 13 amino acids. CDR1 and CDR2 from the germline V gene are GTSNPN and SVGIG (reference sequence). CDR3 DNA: TGTGCCTGGGCCCAGGGTTCGCACACTGAAGCTTTCTTT. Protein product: CAWAQGSHTEAFF.

The CDR3 nucleotides are TGCGCCAGCAGCCCTTATTTGGGACAGGGGTCTGGTAGCTATGGCTACACCTTC. Translation gives CASSPYLGQGSGSYGYTF. The V call is TRBV4-1, the J call TRBJ1-2; 10 bases align to TRBD1. After removal of 4 bases from V and 4 bases from J, the junction contained 15 bases not matched to a gene. The CDR3 consists of 18 residues. Germline loops: CDR1 MGHRA, CDR2 YSYEKL.

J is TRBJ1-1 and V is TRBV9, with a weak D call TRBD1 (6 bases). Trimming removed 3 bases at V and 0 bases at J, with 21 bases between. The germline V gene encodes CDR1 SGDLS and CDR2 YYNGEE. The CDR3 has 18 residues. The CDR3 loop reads CASSASVRGLKMNTEAFF. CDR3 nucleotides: TGTGCCAGCAGCGCCAGTGTCAGGGGACTCAAAATGAACACTGAAGCTTTCTTT.

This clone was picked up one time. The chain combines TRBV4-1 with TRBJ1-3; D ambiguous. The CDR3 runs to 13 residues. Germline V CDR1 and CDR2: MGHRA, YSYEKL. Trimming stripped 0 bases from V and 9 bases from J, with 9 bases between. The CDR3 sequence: CASSQDDAGTIYF. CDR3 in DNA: TGCGCCAGCAGCCAAGATGACGCCGGCACCATATATTTT.

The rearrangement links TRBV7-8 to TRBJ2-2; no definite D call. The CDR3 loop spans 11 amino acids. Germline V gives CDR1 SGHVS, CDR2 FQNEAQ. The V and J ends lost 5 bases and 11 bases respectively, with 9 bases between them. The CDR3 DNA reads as TGTGCCAGCAGCCCCTTCGGCGAGCTGTTTTTT. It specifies CASSPFGELFF.

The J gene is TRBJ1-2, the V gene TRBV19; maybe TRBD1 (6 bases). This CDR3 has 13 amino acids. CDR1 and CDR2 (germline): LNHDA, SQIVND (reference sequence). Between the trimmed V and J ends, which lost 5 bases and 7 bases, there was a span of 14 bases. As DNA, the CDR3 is TGTGCCAGTAGTCGGGGGGGCGGCGGTGGCTACACCTTC. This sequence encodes CASSRGGGGGYTF.